This T cell receptor (beta chain) was observed in a study of shared T cell receptors in the human thymus. Clones were sequenced by immunoSEQ multiplex PCR, and TCRdb holds only the in-frame ones, with some missing. The sample shows more than 550,000 clones, 80% to 90% of them seen only once. With V trimmed by 8 bases and J by 2 bases, 6 bases remained unmatched. The CDR3 consists of 14 residues. CDR1 SNHLY and CDR2 FYNNEI come from the germline V gene. Only one count was recorded for this clone. The sample also formed part of further work on human thymus T cells. Per that paper: Healthy Finnish infants having corrective surgery for congenital heart defects served as donors. Thymus tissue for the work was resected from patients undergoing corrective heart surgery. There appeared to be biased usage of V and J genes in thymic and blood repertoires. The related literature has documented a marked overlap of thymic repertoires among unrelated individuals.

The chain joins TRBV2 to TRBJ2-7; TRBD2 agrees at 10 bases. The clonotype was recovered from a boy younger than two with a congenital heart defect. The sequenced sample consisted of thymocytes. The CDR3 nucleotides read TGTGCCAGCGCCCTAGCGGGGGCCACCTACGAGCAGTACTTC. Its protein is CASALAGATYEQYF.